The 21 T cell receptor beta chains below were found in one sample sequenced in a study of T cells in localized non-small cell lung cancer. Assay used: immunoSEQ multiplex PCR; TCRdb lists only in-frame clones, some missing. Counted here are about 40,000 clones, around nine tenths occurring once; the ten biggest clones make up around 3.8%. The sequences come from peripheral blood, collected before any cancer treatment. The receptors come from a man aged 18 to 50 with stage I lung adenocarcinoma.

The genes are TRBV29-1 and TRBJ2-1, with 9 positions matching TRBD1. J lost 8 bases, V lost 0 bases, and 5 bases had no gene match. The germline V gene encodes CDR1 SQVTM and CDR2 ANQGSEA. The CDR3 sequence is 14 residues long. CDR3 sequence reads: CSVEEGTGGHEQFF. The CDR3 nucleotides read TGCAGCGTTGAAGAGGGTACAGGGGGCCATGAGCAGTTCTTC.

This chain uses TRBV6-1 with TRBJ1-5, with D possibly matching TRBD1 (6 bases). CDR1 is MNHNS, CDR2 SASEGT, per germline. Trimming cost V 0 bases and J 3 bases, with 21 bases left between them. The CDR3 length is 19 residues. This CDR3 reads CASSEATNGGQLFNQPQHF. CDR3 coding DNA: TGTGCCAGCAGTGAAGCGACCAATGGCGGACAGCTATTCAATCAGCCCCAGCATTTT.

This clone appeared a few times. V and J are TRBV7-2 and TRBJ1-4, with 7 bases identical to TRBD1. From germline, CDR1 is SGHTA and CDR2 FQGNSA. This CDR3 contains 17 residues. Trimming removed 5 bases from V and 0 bases from J; junction bases left unmatched: 9. CDR3 in DNA: TGTGCCAGCAGCCTCCGTCCGCAGGGGGCAACTAATGAAAAACTGTTTTTT. Translation: CASSLRPQGATNEKLFF.

The chain has TRBV29-1 and TRBJ2-5; TRBD1 aligns across 7 bases. Germline CDR1 SQVTM, CDR2 ANQGSEA. The CDR3 sequence is 13 residues long. J lost 4 bases, V lost 6 bases, and 8 bases had no gene match. The CDR3 loop reads CSVEQGSRETQYF. The DNA for the CDR3 is TGCAGCGTAGAACAGGGGTCTCGAGAGACCCAGTACTTC.

The rearrangement uses TRBV16 and TRBJ1-5; the match to TRBD1 covers 9 bases. This CDR3 region has 17 residues. Trimming cost V 8 bases and J 4 bases; bases outside gene matches: 15. Looked up from germline, CDR1 is KGHSY and CDR2 is FQNENV. The CDR3 nucleotides are TGTGCCAGCTCATCGACAGGGGGTCCCTTTCGTAATCAGCCCCAGCATTTT. Its protein is CASSSTGGPFRNQPQHF.

The V call is TRBV6-1, the J call TRBJ1-6; a weak D match, TRBD1 (5 bases). Trimming pared 2 bases from V and 6 bases from J, leaving 14 bases between. The CDR3 loop spans 16 amino acids. CDR1 MNHNS and CDR2 SASEGT come from the germline V gene. Here the CDR3 reads CASSESQGVVNSPLHF. The CDR3 DNA follows: TGTGCCAGCAGTGAATCCCAGGGTGTCGTTAATTCACCCCTCCACTTT.

This chain connects TRBV2 to TRBJ1-4; TRBD1 might be the D (5 bases). V was pared by 2 bases and J by 0 bases, with 13 bases between. The length of the CDR3 is 17 residues. From germline, CDR1 is SNHLY and CDR2 FYNNEI. DNA for the CDR3: TGTGCCAGCAGTGAATGGGGGAGGACCTCAACTAATGAAAAACTGTTTTTT. Residues: CASSEWGRTSTNEKLFF.

J is TRBJ1-1 and V is TRBV6-1; D remains unclear. Trimming pared 6 bases from V and 1 base from J, leaving 9 bases between. The CDR3 spans 13 residues. Germline lookup yields CDR1 MNHNS and CDR2 SASEGT. CDR3 nucleotides: TGTGCCAGCAGCCTACAAGAGAACACTGAAGCTTTCTTT. Translated: CASSLQENTEAFF.

The chain employs TRBV9 and TRBJ1-2, with a weak D call TRBD1 (5 bases). CDR1 SGDLS and CDR2 YYNGEE come from the germline V gene. Trimming took 3 bases from V and 1 from J, leaving 10 bases between them. The CDR3 is 14 residues long. Here the CDR3 DNA reads TGTGCCAGCAGCGCGACAGTGTTTAACTATGGCTACACCTTC. Translating gives CASSATVFNYGYTF.

The rearrangement links TRBV18 to TRBJ1-5; 8 bases are a match to TRBD1. CDR3 size: 13 residues. With 5 bases clipped from V and 7 bases from J, the junction kept 4 bases outside the gene matches. Looked up from germline, CDR1 is KGHSH and CDR2 is LQKENI. This CDR3 reads CASSLQGDQPQHF. In DNA, the CDR3 is TGTGCCAGCTCATTACAGGGGGACCAGCCCCAGCATTTT.

This clone was detected once. V gene TRBV6-6 combines with J gene TRBJ1-4; the D gene is possibly TRBD1 (6 bases). The CDR3 length is 13 residues. Germline V lookup: CDR1 MNHNY, CDR2 SVGAGI (reference sequence). Trimming removed 8 bases from V and 8 bases from J, with 15 bases in between. CDR3 region: CASSTGTKEKLFF. CDR3 bases: TGTGCCAGCTCAACTGGGACAAAAGAAAAACTGTTTTTT.

The V call is TRBV7-6, the J call TRBJ2-7; no definite D call. V lost 1 base to trimming and J lost 6 bases, with 13 bases between them. From germline, CDR1 is SGHVS and CDR2 FNYEAQ. The CDR3 is 14 amino acids. CDR3 sequence (DNA): TGTGCCAGCAGCTTAGGAGGTCCGTTCACCGAGCAGTACTTC. As protein: CASSLGGPFTEQYF.

The chain employs TRBV2 and TRBJ1-2, with 7 nucleotides matching TRBD1. This CDR3 has 13 amino acids. Germline CDR1 reads SNHLY; CDR2 reads FYNNEI. V dropped 3 bases and J dropped 2; count of bases not matched to a gene: 0. CDR3 loop: CASSETGNYGYTF. The CDR3 DNA sequence: TGTGCCAGCAGTGAGACAGGGAACTATGGCTACACCTTC.

V and J are TRBV7-3 and TRBJ1-1; D uncertain. The CDR3 loop spans 13 amino acids. Per germline, CDR1 SGHTA and CDR2 FQGTGA. Trimming left V 5 bases short and J 6 bases short, with 13 bases between. CDR3 in DNA: TGTGCCAGCAGCAAAGAGAGGGAGGCTGAAGCTTTCTTT. Amino acid sequence: CASSKEREAEAFF.

The chain joins TRBV29-1 to TRBJ2-5, with D possibly being TRBD1 (7 bases). Trimming cost V 7 bases and J 2 bases, with 23 bases left between them. CDR3 length: 16 amino acids. Germline loops: CDR1 SQVTM, CDR2 ANQGSEA. CDR3 nucleotide sequence: TGCAGCGCATCCCCCGGAGGGGGCGTAGGTCAAGAGACCCAGTACTTC. Amino acids: CSASPGGGVGQETQYF.

This rearrangement joins TRBV19 to TRBJ1-1; D may be TRBD1 (6 bases). Per germline, CDR1 LNHDA and CDR2 SQIVND (reference sequence). This CDR3 comprises 15 residues. V gave up 5 bases and J gave up 11 bases, with 24 bases separating them. This chain's CDR3 is CASSSRGDVRAGAFF. In nucleotides, the CDR3 is TGTGCCAGTAGTTCCAGGGGCGACGTGAGGGCTGGGGCTTTCTTT.

The chain employs TRBV4-1 and TRBJ1-1; D is uncertain. The V gene's germline CDR1 is MGHRA and CDR2 YSYEKL. This CDR3 is 15 amino acids long. Deletions cut 4 bases from V and 4 bases from J, with 16 bases between. The CDR3 reads CASSLGRRGSTEAFF. CDR3 bases: TGCGCCAGCAGCCTAGGACGGAGAGGTAGCACTGAAGCTTTCTTT.

The chain links TRBV9 to TRBJ1-3; TRBD1 agrees at 7 bases. The germline gives CDR1 SGDLS, CDR2 YYNGEE. Trimming cost V 0 bases and J 2 bases; bases outside gene matches: 2. CDR3 length: 15 residues. The CDR3 nucleotides are TGTGCCAGCAGCGTAGCTCAGGGGGCTGGAAACACCATATATTTT. It is translated as CASSVAQGAGNTIYF.

The chain carries TRBV28 and TRBJ2-5; TRBD1 might be the D (6 bases). V was shortened by 7 bases and J by 1 base, with 22 bases between the two germline ends. Germline CDR1 and CDR2: MDHEN and SYDVKM. The CDR3 has 17 residues. This chain's CDR3 is CASKPDRWGWAQETQYF. The DNA for the CDR3 is TGTGCCAGCAAGCCAGACAGGTGGGGATGGGCCCAAGAGACCCAGTACTTC.

CDR3 residues: CASSLSPRGANTGELFF. The CDR3 coding sequence is TGTGCCAGCAGCTTATCGCCGCGGGGGGCGAACACCGGGGAGCTGTTTTTT. The chain combines TRBV7-8 with TRBJ2-2; 8 nucleotides line up with TRBD2. CDR1 and CDR2 (germline): SGHVS, FQNEAQ. The CDR3 contains 17 residues. With 2 bases clipped from V and 0 bases from J, the junction kept 5 bases outside the gene matches.

The chain joins TRBV27 to TRBJ1-5; D is undetermined. The CDR3 has 13 residues. Per germline, CDR1 MNHEY and CDR2 SMNVEV (reference sequence). V was pared by 2 bases and J by 7 bases, with 9 bases between. CDR3 sequence: CASSLSQWQPQHF. CDR3 DNA: TGTGCCAGCAGTTTAAGTCAATGGCAGCCCCAGCATTTT.